In its sample, the clone carrying this TCR beta chain was seen a few times. This sample is drawn from a study of T cells after yellow fever vaccination. Study information: The authors prepared low-cell-number fractions using SMART-Seq v4 Ultra Low Input.

The CDR3 has 15 amino acids. Germline CDR1 LGHNA, CDR2 YNFKEQ. Trimming left V 0 bases short and J 3 bases short, with 9 bases between. TCRdb re-analysed the 5' RACE reads in MiXCR, keeping a single row per CDR3 protein. This table holds around 300,000 distinct CDR3 sequences, approximately 4% found once. This sequence joins TRBV4-2 and TRBJ1-5, with D unclear. The sequence was collected from a man younger than 35 who received the YFV17D yellow fever vaccine. The sequences come from PBMCs, collected 5 days after the yellow fever booster vaccination. CDR3 amino acids: CASSQERLNNQPQHF. The CDR3 DNA is TGTGCCAGCAGCCAAGAACGGCTCAACAATCAGCCCCAGCATTTT.